The TCR beta chain under discussion was sequenced for a study of T-cell memory formation after mild COVID-19. Study background: TCR clusters showed largely donor specificity.

Germline CDR1 DFQATT, CDR2 SNEGSKA (reference sequence). V gave up 0 bases and J gave up 3 bases; unmatched junction bases: 10. The CDR3 runs 17 residues. Libraries for TCRalpha and TCRbeta carried sample barcodes and unique molecular identifiers via 5'RACE. TCRdb processed the 5' RACE reads anew with MiXCR; each CDR3 protein has one entry. In the table there are roughly 550,000 distinct CDR3 sequences, around 21% of which are singletons. Notes on the study in general: Pre-infection memory carried some responding clones, suggesting that cross-reactive memory joined. Contracting clones, day 15 to 85, had balanced CD4/CD8, and later expanders favored CD4+.

Details on this clonotype: Its matching antigen is unknown.

The receptor was isolated from an adult woman who had mild COVID-19 (a few samples of this study predate the infection). Cell type and time point are not known. The chain links TRBV20-1 to TRBJ1-1; 10 nucleotides align to TRBD1. The sequenced sample consisted of PBMCs or a T cell subset sorted from them (not recorded which). The CDR3 region has the DNA TGCAGTGCTAGAGACTCACCGGGACAGGGGCCTGACACTGAAGCTTTCTTT. The encoded protein is CSARDSPGQGPDTEAFF.